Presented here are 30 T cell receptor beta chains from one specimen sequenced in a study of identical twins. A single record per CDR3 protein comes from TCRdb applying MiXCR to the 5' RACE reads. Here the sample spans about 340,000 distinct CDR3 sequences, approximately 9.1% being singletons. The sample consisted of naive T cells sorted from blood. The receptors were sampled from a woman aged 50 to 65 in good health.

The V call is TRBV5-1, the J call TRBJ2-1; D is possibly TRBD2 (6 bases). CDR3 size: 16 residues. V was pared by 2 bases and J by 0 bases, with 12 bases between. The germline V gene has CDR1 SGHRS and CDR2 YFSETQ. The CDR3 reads CASSFLGGASYNEQFF. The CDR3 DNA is TGCGCCAGCAGCTTTTTGGGGGGAGCCTCCTACAATGAGCAGTTCTTC.

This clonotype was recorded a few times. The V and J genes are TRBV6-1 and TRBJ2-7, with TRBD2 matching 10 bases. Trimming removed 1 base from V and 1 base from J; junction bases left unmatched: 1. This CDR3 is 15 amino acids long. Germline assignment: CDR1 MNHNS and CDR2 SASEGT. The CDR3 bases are TGTGCCAGCAGTGAAGAGCGGGAGGGGTCCTACGAGCAGTACTTC. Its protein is CASSEEREGSYEQYF.

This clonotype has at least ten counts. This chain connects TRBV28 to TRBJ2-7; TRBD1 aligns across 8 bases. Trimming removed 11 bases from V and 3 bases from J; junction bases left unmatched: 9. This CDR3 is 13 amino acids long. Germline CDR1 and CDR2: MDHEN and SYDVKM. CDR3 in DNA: TGTGCCTCGACCGGGACAGGTCTCTACGAGCAGTACTTC. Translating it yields CASTGTGLYEQYF.

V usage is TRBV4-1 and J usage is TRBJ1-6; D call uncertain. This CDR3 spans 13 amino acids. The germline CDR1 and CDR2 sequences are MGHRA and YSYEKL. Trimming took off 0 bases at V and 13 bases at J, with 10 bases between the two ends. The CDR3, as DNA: TGCGCCAGCAGCCAAGAGAAGGCCCGGCCCCTCCACTTT. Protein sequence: CASSQEKARPLHF.

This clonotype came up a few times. The CDR3 reads CAISEGGAKNIQYF. DNA for the CDR3: TGTGCCATCAGTGAAGGGGGAGCCAAAAACATTCAGTACTTC. The rearrangement links TRBV10-3 to TRBJ2-4, with D possibly matching TRBD1 (6 bases). V was clipped by 3 bases and J by 0 bases, with 6 bases between them. Germline V gene sequence: CDR1 ENHRY, CDR2 SYGVKD. The CDR3 extends over 14 amino acids.

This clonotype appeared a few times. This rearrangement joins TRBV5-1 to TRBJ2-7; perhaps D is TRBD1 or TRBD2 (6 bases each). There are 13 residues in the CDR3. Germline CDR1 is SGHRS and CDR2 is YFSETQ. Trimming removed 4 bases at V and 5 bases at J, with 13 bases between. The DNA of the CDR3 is TGCGCCAGCAGCCGGGGGCCCCTGGACGAGCAGTACTTC. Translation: CASSRGPLDEQYF.

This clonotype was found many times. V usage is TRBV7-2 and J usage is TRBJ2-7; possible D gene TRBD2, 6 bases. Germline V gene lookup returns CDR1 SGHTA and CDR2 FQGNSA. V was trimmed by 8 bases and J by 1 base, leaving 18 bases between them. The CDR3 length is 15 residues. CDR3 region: CASGVPGLESYEQYF. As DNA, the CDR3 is TGTGCCAGCGGGGTTCCGGGACTCGAGTCCTACGAGCAGTACTTC.

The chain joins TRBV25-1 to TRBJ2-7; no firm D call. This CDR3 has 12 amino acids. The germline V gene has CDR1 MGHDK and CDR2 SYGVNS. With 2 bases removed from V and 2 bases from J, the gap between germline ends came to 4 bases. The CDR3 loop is CASSEDAYEQYF. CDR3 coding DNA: TGTGCCAGCAGTGAAGATGCCTACGAGCAGTACTTC.

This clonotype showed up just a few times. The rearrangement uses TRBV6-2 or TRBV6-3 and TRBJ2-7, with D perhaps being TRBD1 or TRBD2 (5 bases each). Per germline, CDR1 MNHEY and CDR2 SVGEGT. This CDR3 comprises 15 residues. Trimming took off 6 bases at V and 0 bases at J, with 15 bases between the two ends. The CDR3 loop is CASRMSGRHSYEQYF. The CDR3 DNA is TGTGCCAGCAGGATGTCGGGACGGCACTCCTACGAGCAGTACTTC.

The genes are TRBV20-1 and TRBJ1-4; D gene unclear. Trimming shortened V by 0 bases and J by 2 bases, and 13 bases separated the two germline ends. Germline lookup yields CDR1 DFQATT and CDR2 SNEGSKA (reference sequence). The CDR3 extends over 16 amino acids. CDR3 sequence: CSARDQVAGTNEKLFF. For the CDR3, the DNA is TGCAGTGCTAGAGACCAGGTGGCGGGCACTAATGAAAAACTGTTTTTT.

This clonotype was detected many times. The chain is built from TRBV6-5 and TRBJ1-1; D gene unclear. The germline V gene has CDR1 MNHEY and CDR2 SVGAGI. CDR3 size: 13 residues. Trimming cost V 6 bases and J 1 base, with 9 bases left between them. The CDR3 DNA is TGTGCCAGCAGCGTTGGACCGAACACTGAAGCTTTCTTT. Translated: CASSVGPNTEAFF.

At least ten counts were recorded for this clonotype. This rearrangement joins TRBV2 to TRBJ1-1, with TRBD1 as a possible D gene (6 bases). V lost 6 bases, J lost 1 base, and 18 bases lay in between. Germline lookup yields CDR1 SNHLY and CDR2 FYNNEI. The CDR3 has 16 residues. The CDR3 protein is CASSRTAPKGNTEAFF. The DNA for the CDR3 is TGTGCCAGCAGCAGGACAGCGCCAAAGGGGAACACTGAAGCTTTCTTT.

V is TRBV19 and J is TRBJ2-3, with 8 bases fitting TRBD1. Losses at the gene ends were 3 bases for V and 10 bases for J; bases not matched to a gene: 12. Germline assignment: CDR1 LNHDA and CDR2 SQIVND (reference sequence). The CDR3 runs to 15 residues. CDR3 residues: CASSIMTLQGDAQYF. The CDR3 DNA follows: TGTGCCAGTAGTATTATGACTCTACAGGGGGATGCGCAGTATTTT. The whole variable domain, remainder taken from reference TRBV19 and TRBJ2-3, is DGGITQSPKYLFRKEGQNVTLSCEQNLNHDAMYWYRQDPGQGLRLIYYSQIVNDFQKGDIAEGYSVSREKKESFPLTVTSAQKNPTAFYLCASSIMTLQGDAQYFGPGTRLTVL.

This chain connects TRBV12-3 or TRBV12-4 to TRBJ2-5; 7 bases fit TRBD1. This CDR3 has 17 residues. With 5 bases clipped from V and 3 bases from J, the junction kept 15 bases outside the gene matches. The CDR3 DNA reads TGTGCCAGCAGTCCCCGGAACAGGGGAGCCGAAAAAGAGACCCAGTACTTC. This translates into CASSPRNRGAEKETQYF.

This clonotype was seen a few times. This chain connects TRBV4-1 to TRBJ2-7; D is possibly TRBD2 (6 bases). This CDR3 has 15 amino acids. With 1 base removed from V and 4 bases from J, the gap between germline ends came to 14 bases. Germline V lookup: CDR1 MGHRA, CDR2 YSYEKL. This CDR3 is CASSQAQEEGYEQYF. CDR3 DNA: TGCGCCAGCAGCCAAGCTCAGGAGGAGGGGTACGAGCAGTACTTC.

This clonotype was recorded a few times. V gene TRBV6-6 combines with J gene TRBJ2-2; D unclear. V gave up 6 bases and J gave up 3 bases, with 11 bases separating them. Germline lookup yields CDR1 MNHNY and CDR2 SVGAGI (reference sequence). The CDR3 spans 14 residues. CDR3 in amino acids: CASSFTPDTGELFF. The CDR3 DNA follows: TGTGCCAGCAGCTTCACACCCGACACCGGGGAGCTGTTTTTT.

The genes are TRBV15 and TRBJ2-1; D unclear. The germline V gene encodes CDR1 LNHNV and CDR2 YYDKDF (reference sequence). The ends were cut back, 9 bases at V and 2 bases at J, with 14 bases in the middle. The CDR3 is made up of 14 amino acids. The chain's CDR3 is CATESLRTYNEQFF. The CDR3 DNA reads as TGTGCCACGGAATCGCTCAGAACCTACAATGAGCAGTTCTTC.

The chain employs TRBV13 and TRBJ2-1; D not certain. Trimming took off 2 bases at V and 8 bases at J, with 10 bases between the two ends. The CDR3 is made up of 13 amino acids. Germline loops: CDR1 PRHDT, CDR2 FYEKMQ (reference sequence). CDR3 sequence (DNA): TGTGCCAGCAGCTTAACTCTTCGCGATGAGCAGTTCTTC. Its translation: CASSLTLRDEQFF.

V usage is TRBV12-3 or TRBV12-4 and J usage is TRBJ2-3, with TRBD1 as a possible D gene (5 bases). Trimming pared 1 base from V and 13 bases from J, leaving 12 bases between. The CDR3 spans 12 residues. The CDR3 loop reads CASSLGQFGEYF. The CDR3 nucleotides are TGTGCCAGCAGTTTAGGACAGTTTGGGGAGTATTTT.

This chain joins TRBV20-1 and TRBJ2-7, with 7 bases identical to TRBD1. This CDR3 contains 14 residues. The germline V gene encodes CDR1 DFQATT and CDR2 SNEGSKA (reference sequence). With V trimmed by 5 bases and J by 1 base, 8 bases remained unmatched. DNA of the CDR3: TGCAGTGCTGAATTCCGGGACAGATCCTACGAGCAGTACTTC. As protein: CSAEFRDRSYEQYF.

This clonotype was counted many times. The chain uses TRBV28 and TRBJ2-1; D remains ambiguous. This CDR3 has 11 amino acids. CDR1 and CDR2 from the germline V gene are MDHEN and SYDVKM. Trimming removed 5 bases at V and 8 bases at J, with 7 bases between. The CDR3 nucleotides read TGTGCCAGCAGTCCGCTCCATGAGCAGTTCTTC. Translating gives CASSPLHEQFF.

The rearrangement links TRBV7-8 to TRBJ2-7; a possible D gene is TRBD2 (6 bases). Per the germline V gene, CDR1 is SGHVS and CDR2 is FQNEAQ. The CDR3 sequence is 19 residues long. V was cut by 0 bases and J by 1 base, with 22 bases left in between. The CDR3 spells CASSLASLRRTNMSYEQYV. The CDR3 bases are TGTGCCAGCAGCTTAGCGTCACTCAGACGGACTAATATGTCCTACGAGCAGTACGTC.

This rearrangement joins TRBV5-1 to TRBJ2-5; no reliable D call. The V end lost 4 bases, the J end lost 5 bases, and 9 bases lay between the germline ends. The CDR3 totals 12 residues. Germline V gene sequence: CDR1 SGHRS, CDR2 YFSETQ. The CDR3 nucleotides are TGCGCCAGCAGCCTGACGCATGAGACCCAGTACTTC. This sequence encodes CASSLTHETQYF.

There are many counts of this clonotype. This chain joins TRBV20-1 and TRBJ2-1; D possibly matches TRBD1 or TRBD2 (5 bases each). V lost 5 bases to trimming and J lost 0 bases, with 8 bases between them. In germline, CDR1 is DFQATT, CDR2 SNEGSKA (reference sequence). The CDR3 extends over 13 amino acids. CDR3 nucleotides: TGCAGTGCTGATGGGGGCTCCTACAATGAGCAGTTCTTC. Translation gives CSADGGSYNEQFF.

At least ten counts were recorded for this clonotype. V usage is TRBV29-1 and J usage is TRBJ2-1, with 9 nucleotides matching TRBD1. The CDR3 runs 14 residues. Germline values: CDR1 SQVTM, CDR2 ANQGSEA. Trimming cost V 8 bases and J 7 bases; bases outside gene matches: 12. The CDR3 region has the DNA TGCAGCATAGCCGGGACAGGGAATGGGAATGAGCAGTTCTTC. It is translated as CSIAGTGNGNEQFF.

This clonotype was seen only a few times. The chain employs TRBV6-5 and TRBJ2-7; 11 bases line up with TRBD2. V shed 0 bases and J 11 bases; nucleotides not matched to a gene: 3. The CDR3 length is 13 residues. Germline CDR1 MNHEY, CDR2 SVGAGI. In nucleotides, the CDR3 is TGTGCCAGCAGTTACTCAAAACTAGCGGGAGAGTACTTC. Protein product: CASSYSKLAGEYF.

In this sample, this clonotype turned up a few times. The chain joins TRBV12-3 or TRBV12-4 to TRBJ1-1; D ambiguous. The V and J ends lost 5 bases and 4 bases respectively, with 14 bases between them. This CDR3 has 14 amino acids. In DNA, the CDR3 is TGTGCCAGCAGTCCCCGGGCTGGAGCCACTGAAGCTTTCTTT. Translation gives CASSPRAGATEAFF.

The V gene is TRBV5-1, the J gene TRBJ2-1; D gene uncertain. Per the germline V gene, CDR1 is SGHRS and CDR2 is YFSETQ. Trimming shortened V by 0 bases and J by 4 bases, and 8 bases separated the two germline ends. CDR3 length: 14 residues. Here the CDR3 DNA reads TGCGCCAGCAGCTTGGCCGGCAGGTACAATGAGCAGTTCTTC. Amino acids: CASSLAGRYNEQFF.

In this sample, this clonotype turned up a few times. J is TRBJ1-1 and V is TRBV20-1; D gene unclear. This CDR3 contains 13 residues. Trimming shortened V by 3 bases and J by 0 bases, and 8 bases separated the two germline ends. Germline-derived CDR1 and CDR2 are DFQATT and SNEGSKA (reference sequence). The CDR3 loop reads CSARLDMNTEAFF. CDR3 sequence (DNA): TGCAGTGCTAGGCTTGATATGAACACTGAAGCTTTCTTT.

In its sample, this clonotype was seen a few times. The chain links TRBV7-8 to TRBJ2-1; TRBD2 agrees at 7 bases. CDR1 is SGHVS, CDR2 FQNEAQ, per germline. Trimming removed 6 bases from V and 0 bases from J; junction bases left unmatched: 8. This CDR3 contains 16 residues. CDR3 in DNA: TGTGCCAGCAGTCGAAGCGGGGCTAGCTCCTACAATGAGCAGTTCTTC. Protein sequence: CASSRSGASSYNEQFF.